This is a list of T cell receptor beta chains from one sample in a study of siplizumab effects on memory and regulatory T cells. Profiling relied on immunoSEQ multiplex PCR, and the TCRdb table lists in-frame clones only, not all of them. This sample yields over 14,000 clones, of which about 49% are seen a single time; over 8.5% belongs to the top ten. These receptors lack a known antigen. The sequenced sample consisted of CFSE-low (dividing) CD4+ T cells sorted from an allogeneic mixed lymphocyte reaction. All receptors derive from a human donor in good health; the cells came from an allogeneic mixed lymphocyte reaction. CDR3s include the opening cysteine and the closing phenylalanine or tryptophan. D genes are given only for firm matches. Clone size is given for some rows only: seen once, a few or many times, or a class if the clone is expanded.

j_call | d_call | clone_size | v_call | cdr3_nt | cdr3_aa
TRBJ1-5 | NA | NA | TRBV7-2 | TGTGCCAGCAGCCTTAGAAGGACCGCGGATGGCAATCAGCCCCAGCATTTT | CASSLRRTADGNQPQHF
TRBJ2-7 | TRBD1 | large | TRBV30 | TGTGCCTGGAGTAGGAGTGCAGGGGGATACGAGCAGTACTTC | CAWSRSAGGYEQYF
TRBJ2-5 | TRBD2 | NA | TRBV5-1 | TGCGCCAGCAGCTTGGTTGCGGGGGGGCGCGAGACCCAGTACTTC | CASSLVAGGRETQYF
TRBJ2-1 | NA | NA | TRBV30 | TGTGCCTGGAGTGTACTCAGAGCCGCGGAACCGTTCTTC | CAWSVLRAAEPFF
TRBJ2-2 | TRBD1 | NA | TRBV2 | TGTGCCAGCAGTAACAGGGGCAACACCGGGGAGCTGTTTTTT | CASSNRGNTGELFF
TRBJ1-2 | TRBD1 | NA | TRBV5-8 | TGTGCCAGCAGCTTTGGAGGGACAGGCTATGGCTACACCTTC | CASSFGGTGYGYTF
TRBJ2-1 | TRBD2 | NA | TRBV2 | TGTGCCAGCAGTGAGAACGGGGGGGCTGTAAATGAGCAGTTCTTC | CASSENGGAVNEQFF
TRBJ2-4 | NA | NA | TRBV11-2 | TGTGCCAGCAGCCTGGATCGGGACATTCAGTACTTC | CASSLDRDIQYF
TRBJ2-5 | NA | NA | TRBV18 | TGTGCCAGCTCAGAACAAGAGACCCAGTACTTC | CASSEQETQYF
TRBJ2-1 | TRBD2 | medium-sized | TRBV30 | TGTGCCTGGTTCGGGGGGTTCGCAGATGAGCAGTTCTTC | CAWFGGFADEQFF
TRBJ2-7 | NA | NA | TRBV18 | TGTGCCAGCTCACCCGGGCGTGAGCAGTACTTC | CASSPGREQYF
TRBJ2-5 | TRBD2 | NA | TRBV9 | TGTGCCAGCAGCGTAGATCCAGCGGGGGGCCTTCAAGAGACCCAGTACTTC | CASSVDPAGGLQETQYF
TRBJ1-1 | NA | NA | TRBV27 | TGTGCCAGCAGTTTAAGGACAAGGGCTGAAGCTTTCTTT | CASSLRTRAEAFF
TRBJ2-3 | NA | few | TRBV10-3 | TGTGCCACCAAAGACGGTCGAACTGGCGATACGCAGTATTTT | CATKDGRTGDTQYF
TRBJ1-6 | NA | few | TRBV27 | TGTGCCAGCAGTTTTCGGGACTCACCCCTCCACTTT | CASSFRDSPLHF
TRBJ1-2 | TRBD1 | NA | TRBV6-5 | TGTGCCAGCAGTGAAGCTCGACAGGGAATCTTC | CASSEARQGIF
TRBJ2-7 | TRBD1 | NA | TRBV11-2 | TGTGCCAGCAGCCGACAGGGGGGCCGTTACGAGCAGTACTTC | CASSRQGGRYEQYF
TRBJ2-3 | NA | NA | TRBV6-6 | TGTGCCAGCAGTCTTCCAGGGGTGCGGGAGCGAGATACGCAGTATTTT | CASSLPGVRERDTQYF
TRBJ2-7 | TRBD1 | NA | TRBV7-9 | TGTGCCAGCAGCTTATACCGGGACAGGGAGAACGAGCAGTACTTC | CASSLYRDRENEQYF
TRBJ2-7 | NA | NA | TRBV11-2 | TGTGCCAGCAGCTTCGCCGTGGGGGCCTCCACCCCGTACGAGCAGTACTTC | CASSFAVGASTPYEQYF
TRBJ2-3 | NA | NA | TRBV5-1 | TGCGCCAGCAGCTTGGCCAACCACCCTAGCACAGATACGCAGTATTTT | CASSLANHPSTDTQYF
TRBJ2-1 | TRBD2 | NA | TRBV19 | TGTGCCAGTAGTACCGGACTAGCGGGGACTTATTTCTTC | CASSTGLAGTYFF
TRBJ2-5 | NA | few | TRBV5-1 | TGCGCCAGCAGCTTGGGAGGGGGGCAAGAGACCCAGTACTTC | CASSLGGGQETQYF
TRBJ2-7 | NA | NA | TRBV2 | TGTGCCAGCAGTCTGACCGGGGTTACCTACGAGCAGTACTTC | CASSLTGVTYEQYF
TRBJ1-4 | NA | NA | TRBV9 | TGTGCCAGCAGCCCCAGGTCGCAGAGTAATGAAAAACTGTTTTTT | CASSPRSQSNEKLFF
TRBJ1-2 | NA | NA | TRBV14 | TGTGCCAGCAGCCCCAGGGTAGGGATGGGCTATGGCTACACCTTC | CASSPRVGMGYGYTF